This T cell receptor (beta chain) was identified in a study of blood T cell repertoires in COVID-19. Study background: Samples came from the United States, Italy and Spain, spanning acute and convalescent COVID-19. T cells, B-cell-depleted T cells, or PBMCs supplied cDNA or gDNA.

How the authors handled the data: Reference gene primer amplification in the assay estimated nucleated cell counts. Sequenced by immunoSEQ multiplex PCR; TCRdb stores in-frame clones only, minus some. V, J and clone size are taken as reported in that table, and D and trimming were inferred from the DNA itself. Among about 55,000 clones, 75% to 95% were seen once, and the ten largest hold roughly an eighth. The CDR3 totals 14 residues. Germline V gene data show CDR1 as MDHEN and CDR2 as SYDVKM. V lost 2 bases to trimming and J lost 0 bases, with 7 bases between them. The sequence derives from a human donor with active COVID-19. The donor label of this sample is uncertain. Input material: peripheral blood. The chain is built from TRBV28 and TRBJ1-1; the D gene is possibly TRBD1 (5 bases). The CDR3 DNA reads TGTGCCAGCAGTTTAAGACAGCTGAACACTGAAGCTTTCTTT. As protein: CASSLRQLNTEAFF.